The subject of this entry is one TCR beta chain. Antigen: not known. This specimen belongs to a study of tumor and adjacent non-tumor tissue in lung cancer. Germline CDR1 and CDR2: MDHEN and SYDVKM. The CDR3 has 14 residues. V dropped 2 bases and J dropped 6 bases, with 14 bases sitting between them. Study observations and caveats: Shorter survival was associated with higher TCR diversity in tumors. Tumor tissue had significantly higher TCR diversity than normal lung.

The template was RNA from unsorted bulk tissue. TCRbeta libraries were built with three rounds of nested PCR, modified from ARM-PCR. TCRdb re-analysed the multiplex PCR reads in MiXCR, keeping a single row per CDR3 protein. The repertoire holds under 150,000 distinct CDR3 sequences, with approximately 66% as singletons. The receptor's source is a man aged 55 to 70 with small cell lung cancer. The chain combines TRBV28 with TRBJ2-7; a weak D match, TRBD1 (5 bases). Material: lung tumor tissue. CDR3 nucleotides: TGTGCCAGCAGTTTAATGTCCAGGGTAGGCGAGCAGTACTTC. Protein sequence: CASSLMSRVGEQYF.